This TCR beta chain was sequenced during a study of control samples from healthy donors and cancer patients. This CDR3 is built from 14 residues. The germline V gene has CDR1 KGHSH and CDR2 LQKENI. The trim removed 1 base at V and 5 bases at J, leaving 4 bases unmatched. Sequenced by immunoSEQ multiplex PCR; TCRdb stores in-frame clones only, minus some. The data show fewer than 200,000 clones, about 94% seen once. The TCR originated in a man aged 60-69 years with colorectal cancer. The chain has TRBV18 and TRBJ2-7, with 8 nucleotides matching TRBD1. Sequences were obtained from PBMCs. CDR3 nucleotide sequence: TGTGCCAGCTCACCACGGACAGGGAAACACGAGCAGTACTTC. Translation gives CASSPRTGKHEQYF.